The 19 T cell receptor beta chains presented below share a single source sample, sequenced in a study of shared clonotypes between healthy human individuals. TCRdb's table, derived via immunoSEQ multiplex PCR, lists solely in-frame clones and lacks some. This sample has 550,000 to 850,000 clones, with 55% to 80% found just once. Sample: memory CD4+ T cells sorted from blood. Subset here: CD45RA-negative fraction. The source is a woman in her 30s in good health.

Only a few counts were recorded for this clone. The chain has TRBV15 and TRBJ2-6; 7 bases align to TRBD1. CDR3 size: 16 residues. CDR1 is LNHNV and CDR2 is YYDKDF in the germline V gene (reference sequence). The V and J ends lost 0 bases and 2 bases, in that order; junction bases with no gene match: 1. The DNA for the CDR3 is TGTGCCACCAGCAGAGAAACAGGGGCTGGGGCCAACGTCCTGACTTTC. It specifies CATSRETGAGANVLTF.

The chain combines TRBV7-2 with TRBJ1-5; D gene ambiguous. The germline CDR1 and CDR2 sequences are SGHTA and FQGNSA. Trimming left V 5 bases short and J 4 bases short, with 9 bases between. The CDR3 runs 13 residues. The CDR3 loop reads CASSTQRNQPQHF. CDR3 bases: TGTGCCAGCAGCACCCAGCGGAATCAGCCCCAGCATTTT.

DNA for the CDR3: TGTGCCAGCAGCTTGACTCGGACTAGCGGGACCACAGATACGCAGTATTTT. As protein: CASSLTRTSGTTDTQYF. J is TRBJ2-3 and V is TRBV5-4; the match to TRBD2 covers 12 bases. The CDR3 consists of 17 residues. Germline V CDR1 and CDR2: SGHNT, YYREEE (reference sequence). V shed 1 base, J shed 2 bases, and the junction held 5 bases outside the gene matches.

The chain combines TRBV21-1 with TRBJ1-5; TRBD1 is taken as the D call from the table, unchecked against the DNA. TRBV21-1 is recorded as a pseudogene. The CDR3 consists of 15 residues. In DNA, the CDR3 is TGTGCCAGCGGACCAGGGGCCAGGGGCAATCAGCCCCAGCATTTT. Protein: CASGPGARGNQPQHF.

A few counts support this clone. The chain couples TRBV9 to TRBJ1-1; 8 bases line up with TRBD1. The CDR3 consists of 14 residues. V lost 4 bases, J lost 4 bases, and 6 bases stayed unmatched. Germline CDR1 reads SGDLS; CDR2 reads YYNGEE. The chain's CDR3 is CASSQGQVSTEAFF. The CDR3 DNA sequence: TGTGCCAGCAGCCAGGGACAGGTTAGCACTGAAGCTTTCTTT.

The CDR3, as DNA: TGTGCCAGCAGCAAGGGCTGGGTGGACTCCTATAGCAATCAGCCCCAGCATTTT. The encoded protein is CASSKGWVDSYSNQPQHF. The genes are TRBV21-1 and TRBJ1-5. TRBV21-1 is termed a pseudogene. There are 18 residues in the CDR3.

The V call is TRBV6-5, the J call TRBJ1-5; D unclear. Trimming removed 8 bases at V and 6 bases at J, with 17 bases between. From germline, CDR1 is MNHEY and CDR2 SVGAGI. The CDR3 totals 14 residues. The CDR3 region has the DNA TGTGCCAGCTCCCCGACGGAAGCTACTCAGCCCCAGCATTTT. This translates into CASSPTEATQPQHF.

The chain links TRBV28 to TRBJ1-2; TRBD1 is a possible D gene (5 bases). Germline lookup yields CDR1 MDHEN and CDR2 SYDVKM. The CDR3 is 13 amino acids. Trimming took off 7 bases at V and 7 bases at J, with 16 bases between the two ends. CDR3 sequence (DNA): TGTGCCAGCACCCATCGGGGCCCCGGTGGCTACACCTTC. Encoded protein: CASTHRGPGGYTF.

V is TRBV6-1 and J is TRBJ1-1; D ambiguous. In germline, CDR1 is MNHNS, CDR2 SASEGT. This CDR3 region has 15 residues. Trimming took 4 bases from V and 5 from J, leaving 17 bases between them. CDR3 residues: CASSVASTQRTEAFF. CDR3 sequence (DNA): TGTGCCAGCAGTGTGGCGAGCACCCAGAGGACTGAAGCTTTCTTT.

As DNA, the CDR3 is TGTGCCAGCAGCCGCTTTCGGGAGAACTCCTACGAGCAGTACTTC. Its translation is CASSRFRENSYEQYF. This chain links TRBV7-6 with TRBJ2-7; the D gene is possibly TRBD2 (6 bases). The CDR3 is made up of 15 amino acids. V lost 5 bases, J lost 0 bases, and 14 bases lay in between. Germline CDR1 and CDR2: SGHVS and FNYEAQ.

The chain combines TRBV19 with TRBJ1-4; D gene ambiguous. CDR3 length: 16 residues. The germline V and J ends were trimmed by 10 bases and 0 bases, with 18 bases remaining between them. Germline V lookup: CDR1 LNHDA, CDR2 SQIVND (reference sequence). CDR3 in amino acids: CATSTQYSATNEKLFF. In DNA form, the CDR3 reads TGTGCCACCTCCACCCAATACAGCGCAACTAATGAAAAACTGTTTTTT.

This clone was counted a few times. CDR3 sequence reads: CASSIAAGGGYTF. In DNA form, the CDR3 reads TGTGCCAGTAGTATAGCAGCGGGTGGCGGCTACACCTTC. The chain couples TRBV19 to TRBJ1-2; D remains ambiguous. CDR1 and CDR2 from the germline V gene are LNHDA and SQIVND (reference sequence). The ends were cut back, 1 base at V and 8 bases at J, with 11 bases in the middle. The CDR3 runs 13 residues.

The V and J genes are TRBV9 and TRBJ2-2; 8 nucleotides align to TRBD1. V was clipped by 6 bases and J by 1 base; unmatched bases: 14. Germline V gene data show CDR1 as SGDLS and CDR2 as YYNGEE. The CDR3 extends over 18 amino acids. Here the CDR3 reads CASMPGTGNFMNTGELFF. The CDR3 DNA reads as TGTGCCAGCATGCCGGGGACAGGAAATTTCATGAACACCGGGGAGCTGTTTTTT. Full variable domain (rest looked up from reference TRBV9 and TRBJ2-2): DSGVTQTPKHLITATGQRVTLRCSPRSGDLSVYWYQQSLDQGLQFLIQYYNGEERAKGNILERFSAQQFPDLHSELNLSSLELGDSALYFCASMPGTGNFMNTGELFFGEGSRLTVL.

The table lists this clone with a count of one. V and J are TRBV7-6 and TRBJ2-2; 8 bases agree with TRBD2. V gave up 5 bases and J gave up 8 bases; unmatched junction bases: 10. The CDR3 length is 15 residues. Germline V lookup: CDR1 SGHVS, CDR2 FNYEAQ. CDR3 region: CASSPTSGLVGELFF. The CDR3 bases are TGTGCCAGCAGCCCCACTAGCGGACTAGTGGGGGAGCTGTTTTTT. The entire variable domain, with the rest obtained from reference TRBV7-6 and TRBJ2-2, is as follows: GAGVSQSPRYKVTKRGQDVALRCDPISGHVSLYWYRQALGQGPEFLTYFNYEAQQDKSGLPNDRFSAERPEGSISTLTIQRTEQRDSAMYRCASSPTSGLVGELFFGEGSRLTVL.

CDR3 region: CASGTSGSSYEQYF. In DNA form, the CDR3 reads TGTGCCAGTGGGACTAGCGGGAGCTCCTACGAGCAGTACTTC. This sequence joins TRBV19 and TRBJ2-7; 14 bases map to TRBD2. Germline CDR1 is LNHDA and CDR2 is SQIVND (reference sequence). The J segment lost 0 bases and the V segment lost 8 bases, leaving 0 bases of the junction unmatched. CDR3 size: 14 residues.

The rearrangement links TRBV5-4 to TRBJ2-5, with D maybe TRBD2 (6 bases). This CDR3 region has 14 residues. Germline loops: CDR1 SGHNT, CDR2 YYREEE (reference sequence). V dropped 1 base and J dropped 5 bases, with 12 bases sitting between them. CDR3 bases: TGTGCCAGCAGCTTGAGACTAGACGGGGAGACCCAGTACTTC. Translation: CASSLRLDGETQYF.

The CDR3 sequence: CASSLLGSVDTQYF. CDR3 nucleotide sequence: TGTGCCAGCAGCTTACTGGGTAGCGTGGATACGCAGTATTTT. V is TRBV7-9 and J is TRBJ2-3; possibly TRBD2 for D (5 bases). The germline gives CDR1 SEHNR, CDR2 FQNEAQ (reference sequence). Trimming pared 2 bases from V and 6 bases from J, leaving 12 bases between. The CDR3 length is 14 residues.

The chain recombines TRBV2 with TRBJ2-2, with no clear D. V was clipped by 3 bases and J by 4 bases, with 12 bases between them. Germline V CDR1 and CDR2: SNHLY, FYNNEI. The CDR3 consists of 15 residues. The CDR3, as DNA: TGTGCCAGCAGTGACCAGCCGTCGAGCACCGGGGAGCTGTTTTTT. Encoded protein: CASSDQPSSTGELFF.

This clone was seen just once. The chain joins TRBV28 to TRBJ2-7; D perhaps matches TRBD2 (6 bases). From germline, CDR1 is MDHEN and CDR2 SYDVKM. V lost 7 bases and J 6 bases, leaving 22 bases between the germline ends. This CDR3 has 15 amino acids. The CDR3 region is CASIMSGEGLREQYF. Here the CDR3 DNA reads TGTGCCAGCATTATGTCCGGTGAGGGACTCCGCGAGCAGTACTTC.